Below, 20 T cell receptor beta chains from the same sample are listed, as sequenced in a study of T cell changes during pregnancy in multiple sclerosis. TCRdb's copy holds only in-frame clones and misses some; the assay was immunoSEQ multiplex PCR. The table includes under 55,000 clones, around 94% detected once. Material: CD4+ T cells from peripheral blood mononuclear cells, obtained in the third trimester of pregnancy. Receptors were obtained from a female donor with multiple sclerosis, enrolled in a pregnancy study.

The chain couples TRBV5-6 to TRBJ1-1, with a possible D match to TRBD1 (5 bases). The V end lost 3 bases, the J end lost 4 bases, and 16 bases lay between the germline ends. The germline gives CDR1 SGHDT, CDR2 YYEEEE. The CDR3 loop spans 15 amino acids. The CDR3 protein is CASSSVPVRGTEAFF. CDR3 DNA sequence: TGTGCCAGCAGCTCCGTCCCGGTAAGGGGCACTGAAGCTTTCTTT.

The gene calls are TRBV4-2 and TRBJ2-1, with 11 bases lining up with TRBD2. The CDR3 has 18 residues. Germline loops: CDR1 LGHNA, CDR2 YNFKEQ. V trimming: 2 bases; J trimming: 8 bases; junction bases outside the gene matches: 14. The CDR3 DNA follows: TGTGCCAGCAGCCAACGGCCCCTAACTAGCGGGAGTACCCATGAGCAGTTCTTC. Translated, it gives CASSQRPLTSGSTHEQFF.

This chain connects TRBV5-1 to TRBJ2-2; D might be TRBD1 (5 bases). V lost 1 base and J 6 bases, leaving 10 bases between the germline ends. The CDR3 covers 14 residues. Per germline, CDR1 SGHRS and CDR2 YFSETQ. In DNA form, the CDR3 reads TGCGCCAGCAGCTTGTCCAGGGTCGCCGGGGAGCTGTTTTTT. It is translated as CASSLSRVAGELFF.

The V and J genes are TRBV30 and TRBJ2-3; 10 bases map to TRBD2. There are 13 residues in the CDR3. J gave up 7 bases and V 2 bases, and 3 bases lay outside the gene matches. Germline-derived CDR1 and CDR2 are GTSNPN and SVGIG (reference sequence). DNA for the CDR3: TGTGCCTGGAGTAGCGGGAGGGGGTATACGCAGTATTTT. It yields the protein CAWSSGRGYTQYF.

V usage is TRBV5-1 and J usage is TRBJ2-3; 10 nucleotides align to TRBD2. The CDR3 loop spans 14 amino acids. The J segment lost 2 bases and the V segment lost 5 bases, leaving 2 bases of the junction unmatched. Germline V CDR1 and CDR2: SGHRS, YFSETQ. The CDR3 loop is CASRAGGNTDTQYF. The CDR3 region has the DNA TGCGCCAGCAGAGCGGGAGGGAACACAGATACGCAGTATTTT.

This clone turned up a few times. The CDR3 spells CASRAGTTGNTIYF. The CDR3 DNA sequence: TGTGCCAGCAGGGCCGGGACAACTGGAAACACCATATATTTT. This chain connects TRBV6-1 to TRBJ1-3, with D perhaps matching TRBD1 (6 bases). The CDR3 totals 14 residues. Per the germline V gene, CDR1 is MNHNS and CDR2 is SASEGT. V lost 6 bases, J lost 2 bases, and 11 bases lay in between.

The CDR3 coding sequence is TGTGCCAGTAGGAGCGGGGGGGTTTCAATTGGTGAGCAGTTCTTC. Translated, it gives CASRSGGVSIGEQFF. V usage is TRBV19 and J usage is TRBJ2-1; TRBD2 matches at 10 bases. J lost 9 bases, V lost 6 bases, and 11 bases had no gene match. The germline gives CDR1 LNHDA, CDR2 SQIVND (reference sequence). CDR3 size: 15 residues.

V and J are TRBV11-1 and TRBJ2-1, with TRBD2 as a possible D gene (5 bases). The germline CDR1 and CDR2 sequences are SGHAT and FQDESV (reference sequence). The ends were cut back, 5 bases at V and 6 bases at J, with 11 bases in the middle. There are 13 residues in the CDR3. CDR3 amino acids: CASSPRTGNEQFF. In DNA, the CDR3 is TGTGCCAGCAGCCCCCGGACTGGCAATGAGCAGTTCTTC.

This chain links TRBV19 with TRBJ2-1, with TRBD2 matching over 10 bases. The CDR3 consists of 17 residues. Germline lookup yields CDR1 LNHDA and CDR2 SQIVND (reference sequence). V was pared by 1 base and J by 0 bases, with 3 bases of the junction left unmatched. In nucleotides, the CDR3 is TGTGCCAGTAGTATAGGGACTAGCGGAAGCTCCTACAATGAGCAGTTCTTC. Encoded protein: CASSIGTSGSSYNEQFF.

This clone has only a few counts. The chain links TRBV18 to TRBJ1-2; D is undetermined. CDR1 is KGHSH and CDR2 is LQKENI in the germline V gene. The V end was cut by 4 bases, the J end by 0 bases, with 6 bases between. CDR3 size: 13 residues. Here the CDR3 reads CASSQQTNYGYTF. The DNA of the CDR3 is TGTGCCAGCTCACAACAGACTAACTATGGCTACACCTTC.

Only one count was recorded for this clone. The chain uses TRBV7-3 and TRBJ2-1; 7 bases match TRBD2. In germline, CDR1 is SGHTA, CDR2 FQGTGA. Trimming at V came to 1 base and at J to 7 bases, leaving 16 bases not matched to a gene. The CDR3 is made up of 18 amino acids. This CDR3 is CASSLNPPRASGTNEQFF. CDR3 DNA: TGTGCCAGCAGCTTAAACCCACCAAGGGCTAGCGGTACTAATGAGCAGTTCTTC. The full variable domain, its missing parts supplied by reference TRBV7-3 and TRBJ2-1, is GAGVSQTPSNKVTEKGKYVELRCDPISGHTALYWYRQSLGQGPEFLIYFQGTGAADDSGLPNDRFFAVRPEGSVSTLKIQRTERGDSAVYLCASSLNPPRASGTNEQFFGPGTRLTVL.

The chain employs TRBV19 and TRBJ1-3; no clear D gene. V was cut by 3 bases and J by 0 bases, with 3 bases left in between. This CDR3 is 13 amino acids long. CDR1 and CDR2 (germline): LNHDA, SQIVND (reference sequence). The CDR3, as DNA: TGTGCCAGTAGTATCGGCTCTGGAAACACCATATATTTT. Protein: CASSIGSGNTIYF.

V gene TRBV5-1 combines with J gene TRBJ1-4; possible D gene TRBD1, 6 bases. Looked up from germline, CDR1 is SGHRS and CDR2 is YFSETQ. The CDR3 has 15 residues. Trimming took 1 base from V and 5 from J, leaving 12 bases between them. The CDR3 region has the DNA TGCGCCAGCAGCTTGAGACGAGGGGGAAATGAAAAACTGTTTTTT. This encodes CASSLRRGGNEKLFF.

The rearrangement uses TRBV6-5 and TRBJ2-2; the D is unclear. Germline assignment: CDR1 MNHEY and CDR2 SVGAGI. Trimming took 0 bases from V and 7 from J, leaving 9 bases between them. This CDR3 has 14 amino acids. CDR3 region: CASSYSMQVGELFF. The DNA of the CDR3 is TGTGCCAGCAGTTACTCGATGCAGGTCGGGGAGCTGTTTTTT.

The V gene is TRBV21-1, the J gene TRBJ1-5; TRBD1, the table's D call, was not compared with the DNA. TRBV21-1 is marked as a pseudogene. The CDR3 length is 16 residues. CDR3 nucleotide sequence: TGTGCCAGCAGCAAGGCTCAGTGGGACAGAAATCAGCCCCAGCATTTT. It yields the protein CASSKAQWDRNQPQHF.

V usage is TRBV6-5 and J usage is TRBJ1-1; unclear D gene. The V end lost 5 bases, the J end lost 0 bases, and 10 bases lay between the germline ends. CDR1 MNHEY and CDR2 SVGAGI come from the germline V gene. This CDR3 is built from 14 residues. CDR3 sequence reads: CASSQQKVNTEAFF. The CDR3 bases are TGTGCCAGCAGTCAACAGAAAGTGAACACTGAAGCTTTCTTT.

This chain connects TRBV11-3 to TRBJ1-3; TRBD1 agrees at 10 bases. CDR1 SGHNT and CDR2 YENEEA come from the germline V gene. Unmatched junction bases numbered 4, after V lost 5 bases and J lost 6 bases. The CDR3 runs to 14 residues. The CDR3 DNA is TGTGCCAGCAGCCAGGGACAGGGGAAAAACACCATATATTTT. Translated: CASSQGQGKNTIYF.

The chain carries TRBV9 and TRBJ2-1; 8 positions agree with TRBD2. This CDR3 is 16 amino acids long. J lost 4 bases, V lost 4 bases, and 10 bases had no gene match. Germline V gene data show CDR1 as SGDLS and CDR2 as YYNGEE. CDR3 sequence (DNA): TGTGCCAGCAGCAGACTCAGCGGGGGTCCTTACAATGAGCAGTTCTTC. Protein product: CASSRLSGGPYNEQFF. Together with reference TRBV9 and TRBJ2-1, the CDR3 gives the full variable domain: DSGVTQTPKHLITATGQRVTLRCSPRSGDLSVYWYQQSLDQGLQFLIQYYNGEERAKGNILERFSAQQFPDLHSELNLSSLELGDSALYFCASSRLSGGPYNEQFFGPGTRLTVL.

The gene calls are TRBV5-8 and TRBJ1-6, with unresolved D. Germline CDR1 is SGHTS and CDR2 is YDEGEE. The CDR3 spans 17 residues. V lost 0 bases and J 1 base, leaving 11 bases between the germline ends. The CDR3: CASSLVWTASYNSPLHF. DNA for the CDR3: TGTGCCAGCAGCTTGGTTTGGACTGCGTCCTATAATTCACCCCTCCACTTT.

The gene calls are TRBV7-2 and TRBJ2-7, with a weak D call TRBD2 (5 bases). CDR1 SGHTA and CDR2 FQGNSA come from the germline V gene. The CDR3 runs to 14 residues. The ends were cut back, 4 bases at V and 4 bases at J, with 14 bases in the middle. The DNA of the CDR3 is TGTGCCAGCAGCTGGACTCCAACTAAATACGAGCAGTACTTC. Its protein product is CASSWTPTKYEQYF.